This T cell receptor beta chain was sequenced for a study of T-cell reconstitution after alpha-beta-depleted transplantation in children (dated by TCRdb to the mid-2010s). In the study overall: The study quantitatively tracked T-cell immune reconstitution after TCRalphabeta/CD19-depleted allogeneic hematopoietic cell transplantation in children using TCR repertoire profiling. Broad study findings and their caveats: The frequencies of hyperexpanded clones fell over the following months, and after one year, T-cell counts and TCRbeta diversity were mostly attributed to newly produced T cells. In some patients, the high TCRbeta diversity seen at day 60 was put down to recipient T cells and intrathymic progenitors that had survived conditioning. The apparently early alphabetaT-cell count recovery about two months after transplant was reportedly dependent on only several hundred rapidly expanded clones derived from non-depleted graft cells.

From its cysteine to its phenylalanine, the CDR3 spans 13 amino acids. CDR3 DNA only is kept here, 39 bases in frame from base 1. Deletion took 4 bases off V and 3 bases off J, with a span of 11 bases between the germline ends. For CDR1 and CDR2, the germline V gene lists SGDLS and YYNGEE. Taken with the paper, the label for treatment or condition translates to: allogeneic hematopoietic cell transplantation with graft depleted of TCRalphabeta T cells and CD19 B cells. The transplant recipients were children given TCRalphabeta/CD19-depleted allogeneic hematopoietic cell grafts. This clonotype was counted a few times. It lacks a known antigen. Base qualities were left out, and no much larger clone turns up one base away. Library preparation employed PCR. Sequencing relied on an Illumina HiSeq 2500. Molecular barcoding was employed in the preparation of TCR libraries, with unique molecular identifiers being used to normalize TCRbeta repertoire quantification. The public reads were run again by TCRdb, first through fastp at Q25 and then through MiXCR, and only productive beta chains were kept. Rows with a matching CDR3 protein are joined into one entry that keeps the most common DNA and genes. For this sample the table gives about 580,000 distinct CDR3 sequences, of which roughly 24% were detected only once. Roughly 14% of the sample rests with the top ten.

The sequence was obtained from a boy younger than two who had a stem cell transplant for acute myeloid leukemia, so the T cells may come from the graft donor. The V and J genes are TRBV9 and TRBJ2-7; the D gene is possibly TRBD1 or TRBD2, each agreeing over 5 bases. The source was PBMCs, mostly from graft donor cells, collected 360 days after TCRalphabeta/CD19-depleted stem cell transplant. The nucleotides are TGTGCCAGCAGCCCCCGGGGCCTCTACGAGCAGTACTTC. Translation gives CASSPRGLYEQYF.